A single sample is the source of the 10 T cell receptor beta chains below, sequenced in a study of T-cell memory formation after mild COVID-19. TCRdb reprocessed the 5' RACE reads with MiXCR, giving one entry per CDR3 protein. Of 300,000 to 400,000 distinct CDR3 sequences listed, under 30% are singletons. Source material: PBMCs or a T cell subset sorted from them (not recorded which). The receptors were sampled from an adult woman who had mild COVID-19 (a few samples of this study predate the infection). Cell type and time point are not known.

The chain couples TRBV5-1 to TRBJ2-7; D is unresolved. V was trimmed by 1 base and J by 2 bases, leaving 10 bases between them. Germline lookup yields CDR1 SGHRS and CDR2 YFSETQ. This CDR3 has 14 amino acids. This chain's CDR3 is CASSLSERTYEQYF. CDR3 DNA: TGCGCCAGCAGCTTGTCTGAGAGGACCTACGAGCAGTACTTC.

This clonotype appeared a few times. V and J are TRBV6-6 and TRBJ2-7; the D is unclear. From germline, CDR1 is MNHNY and CDR2 SVGAGI (reference sequence). Trimming took off 8 bases at V and 7 bases at J, with 9 bases between the two ends. The CDR3 sequence is 10 residues long. CDR3 region: CASGNGEQYF. The CDR3 nucleotides are TGTGCCAGCGGGAACGGGGAGCAGTACTTC.

The chain uses TRBV6-5 and TRBJ1-1; no definite D call. Trimming took off 0 bases at V and 5 bases at J, with 10 bases between the two ends. The CDR3 covers 14 residues. Germline V gene lookup returns CDR1 MNHEY and CDR2 SVGAGI. CDR3 sequence: CASSYSFDSTEAFF. For the CDR3, the DNA is TGTGCCAGCAGTTACTCCTTCGATTCGACTGAAGCTTTCTTT.

V and J are TRBV14 and TRBJ2-2; D unresolved. Trimming pared 8 bases from V and 6 bases from J, leaving 10 bases between. Germline CDR1 reads SGHDN; CDR2 reads FVKESK. This CDR3 region has 12 residues. In DNA form, the CDR3 reads TGTGCCAGCCAGTTTGAGGCCGGGGAGCTGTTTTTT. It specifies CASQFEAGELFF.

The chain joins TRBV6-2 or TRBV6-3 to TRBJ1-2; no reliable D call. CDR1 and CDR2 from the germline V gene are MNHEY and SVGEGT. The CDR3 loop spans 14 amino acids. The V end lost 2 bases, the J end lost 1 base, and 8 bases lay between the germline ends. DNA for the CDR3: TGTGCCAGCAGTTACGTGGCGGTTAACTATGGCTACACCTTC. Translation gives CASSYVAVNYGYTF.

In the case of this clonotype: Germline is not matched at one junction end, which may reflect a read error. This chain connects TRBV28 to TRBJ2-3; 8 nucleotides line up with TRBD1. Germline V gives CDR1 MDHEN, CDR2 SYDVKM. The CDR3 covers 12 residues. CDR3 in DNA: TGTGCCAGCAGTATCCGGGACAGGAGTCCTCTTTTT. This translates into CASSIRDRSPLF.

This chain uses TRBV20-1 with TRBJ2-5, with a weak D call TRBD2 (5 bases). Trimming shortened V by 0 bases and J by 3 bases, and 17 bases separated the two germline ends. The CDR3 has 16 residues. Germline CDR1 reads DFQATT; CDR2 reads SNEGSKA (reference sequence). The CDR3 nucleotides are TGCAGTGCTAGAGATCGAGGGCGCGACCCGGAAGAGACCCAGTACTTC. This encodes CSARDRGRDPEETQYF.

J is TRBJ2-3 and V is TRBV12-3 or TRBV12-4, with D perhaps assigned TRBD1 or TRBD2 (6 bases each). This CDR3 is built from 15 residues. V lost 5 bases and J lost 3, with 15 bases in between. This CDR3 reads CASSPEGGRTDTQYF. The CDR3 region has the DNA TGTGCCAGCAGTCCCGAAGGGGGGCGAACAGATACGCAGTATTTT.

This clonotype was observed a handful of times. The rearrangement links TRBV5-1 to TRBJ2-1, with D perhaps TRBD1 or TRBD2 (5 bases each). The CDR3 runs 16 residues. Germline CDR1 reads SGHRS; CDR2 reads YFSETQ. V dropped 0 bases and J dropped 10 bases, with 20 bases sitting between them. The CDR3 DNA is TGCGCCAGCAGCTTGGCGGGACGGGGTGCATCGGACGAGCAGTTCTTC. It encodes CASSLAGRGASDEQFF. Using reference TRBV5-1 and TRBJ2-1 for the parts outside the CDR3, the full variable domain is KAGVTQTPRYLIKTRGQQVTLSCSPISGHRSVSWYQQTPGQGLQFLFEYFSETQRNKGNFPGRFSGRQFSNSRSEMNVSTLELGDSALYLCASSLAGRGASDEQFFGPGTRLTVL.

The V call is TRBV7-2, the J call TRBJ1-5; no reliable D call. This CDR3 is built from 14 residues. Germline V gives CDR1 SGHTA, CDR2 FQGNSA. Trimming left V 0 bases short and J 3 bases short, with 6 bases between. The CDR3, as DNA: TGTGCCAGCAGCTTAGCAGGGATCAATCAGCCCCAGCATTTT. As protein: CASSLAGINQPQHF.